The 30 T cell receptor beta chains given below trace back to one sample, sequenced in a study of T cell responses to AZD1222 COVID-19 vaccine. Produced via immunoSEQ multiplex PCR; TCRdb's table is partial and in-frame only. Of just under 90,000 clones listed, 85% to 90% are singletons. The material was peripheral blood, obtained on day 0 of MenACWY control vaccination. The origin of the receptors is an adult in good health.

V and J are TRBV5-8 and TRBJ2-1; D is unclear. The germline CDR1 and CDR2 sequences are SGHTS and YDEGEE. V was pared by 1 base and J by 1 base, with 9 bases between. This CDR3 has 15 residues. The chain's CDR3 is CASSLKLRSYNEQFF. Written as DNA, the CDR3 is TGTGCCAGCAGCTTGAAGCTCCGGTCCTACAATGAGCAGTTCTTC.

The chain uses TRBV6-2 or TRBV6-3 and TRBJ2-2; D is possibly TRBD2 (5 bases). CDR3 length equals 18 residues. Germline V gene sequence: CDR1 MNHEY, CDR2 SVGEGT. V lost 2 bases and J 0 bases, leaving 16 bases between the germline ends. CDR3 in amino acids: CASSYQASFSPNTGELFF. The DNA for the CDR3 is TGTGCCAGCAGTTACCAGGCTAGCTTTAGCCCGAACACCGGGGAGCTGTTTTTT.

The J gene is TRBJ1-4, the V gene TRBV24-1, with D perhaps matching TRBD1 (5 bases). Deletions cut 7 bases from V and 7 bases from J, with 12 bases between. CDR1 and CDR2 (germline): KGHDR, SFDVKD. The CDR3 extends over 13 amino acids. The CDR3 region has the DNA TGTGCCACCAGAGGAGGGGACGGTGAAAAACTGTTTTTT. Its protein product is CATRGGDGEKLFF.

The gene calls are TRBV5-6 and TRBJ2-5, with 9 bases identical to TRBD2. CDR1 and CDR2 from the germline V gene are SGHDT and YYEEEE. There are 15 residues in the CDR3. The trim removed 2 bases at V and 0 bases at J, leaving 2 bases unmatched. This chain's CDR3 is CASSLTSGYQETQYF. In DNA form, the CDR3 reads TGTGCCAGCAGCTTAACTAGCGGGTACCAAGAGACCCAGTACTTC.

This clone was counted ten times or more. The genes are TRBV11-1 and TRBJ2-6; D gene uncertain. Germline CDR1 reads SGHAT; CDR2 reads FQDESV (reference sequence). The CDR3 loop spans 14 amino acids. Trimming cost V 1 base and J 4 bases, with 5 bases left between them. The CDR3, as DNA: TGTGCCAGCAGCTTAGTTCTGGGGGCCAACGTCCTGACTTTC. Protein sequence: CASSLVLGANVLTF.

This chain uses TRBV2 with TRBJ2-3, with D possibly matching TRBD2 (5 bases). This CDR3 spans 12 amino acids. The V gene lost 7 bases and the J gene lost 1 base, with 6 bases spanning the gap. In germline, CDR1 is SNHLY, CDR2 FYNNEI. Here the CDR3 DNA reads TGTGCCAGCATGCGGGGCACAGATACGCAGTATTTT. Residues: CASMRGTDTQYF. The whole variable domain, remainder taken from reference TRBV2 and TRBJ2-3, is EPEVTQTPSHQVTQMGQEVILRCVPISNHLYFYWYRQILGQKVEFLVSFYNNEISEKSEIFDDQFSVERPDGSNFTLKIRSTKLEDSAMYFCASMRGTDTQYFGPGTRLTVL.

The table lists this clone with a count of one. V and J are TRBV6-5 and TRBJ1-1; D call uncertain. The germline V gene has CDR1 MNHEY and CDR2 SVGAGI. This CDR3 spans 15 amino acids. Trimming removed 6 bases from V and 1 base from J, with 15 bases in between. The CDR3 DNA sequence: TGTGCCAGCAGAAAAGAGTTTACAACGAACACTGAAGCTTTCTTT. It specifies CASRKEFTTNTEAFF.

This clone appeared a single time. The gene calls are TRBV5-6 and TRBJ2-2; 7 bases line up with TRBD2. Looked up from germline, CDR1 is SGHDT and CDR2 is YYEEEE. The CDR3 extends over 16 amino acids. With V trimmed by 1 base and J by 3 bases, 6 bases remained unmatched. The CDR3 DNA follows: TGTGCCAGCAGCTTGTCGGATCGGGAGGACACCGGGGAGCTGTTTTTT. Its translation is CASSLSDREDTGELFF.

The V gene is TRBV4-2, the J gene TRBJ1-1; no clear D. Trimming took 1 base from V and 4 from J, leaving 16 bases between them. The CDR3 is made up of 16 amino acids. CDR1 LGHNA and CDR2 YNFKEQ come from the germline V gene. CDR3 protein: CASSQGRGGWGTEAFF. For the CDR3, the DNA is TGTGCCAGCAGCCAAGGCCGAGGAGGTTGGGGCACTGAAGCTTTCTTT.

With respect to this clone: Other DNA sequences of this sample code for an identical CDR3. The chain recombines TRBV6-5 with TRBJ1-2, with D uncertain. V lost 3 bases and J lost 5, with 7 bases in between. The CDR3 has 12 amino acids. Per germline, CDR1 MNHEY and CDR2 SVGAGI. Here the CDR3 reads CASSYGGYGYTF. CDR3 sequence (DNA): TGTGCCAGCAGTTATGGAGGGTATGGCTACACCTTC.

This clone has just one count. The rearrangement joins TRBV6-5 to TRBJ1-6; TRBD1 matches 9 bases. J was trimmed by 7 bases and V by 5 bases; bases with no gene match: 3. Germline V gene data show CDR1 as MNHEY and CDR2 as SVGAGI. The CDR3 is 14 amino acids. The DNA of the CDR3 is TGTGCCAGCAGTCTTGACAGGGGGAATTCACCCCTCCACTTT. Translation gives CASSLDRGNSPLHF.

CDR3 nucleotide sequence: TGTGCCTGGGGCAGGGATAGGGGCTCTGGAAACACCATATATTTT. Encoded protein: CAWGRDRGSGNTIYF. The genes are TRBV30 and TRBJ1-3, with a tentative D call TRBD1 (5 bases). Germline CDR1 is GTSNPN and CDR2 is SVGIG (reference sequence). This CDR3 is 15 amino acids long. The V gene lost 5 bases and the J gene lost 0 bases, with 14 bases spanning the gap. The full variable domain, its missing parts supplied by reference TRBV30 and TRBJ1-3, is SQTIHQWPATLVQPVGSPLSLECTVEGTSNPNLYWYRQAAGRGLQLLFYSVGIGQISSEVPQNLSASRPQDRQFILSSKKLLLSDSGFYLCAWGRDRGSGNTIYFGEGSWLTVV.

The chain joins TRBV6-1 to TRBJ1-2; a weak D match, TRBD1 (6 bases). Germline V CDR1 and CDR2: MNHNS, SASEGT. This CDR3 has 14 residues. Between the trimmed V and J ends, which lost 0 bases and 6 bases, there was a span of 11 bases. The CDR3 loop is CASSEAGGAHGYTF. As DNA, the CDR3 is TGTGCCAGCAGTGAAGCGGGGGGGGCCCATGGCTACACCTTC.

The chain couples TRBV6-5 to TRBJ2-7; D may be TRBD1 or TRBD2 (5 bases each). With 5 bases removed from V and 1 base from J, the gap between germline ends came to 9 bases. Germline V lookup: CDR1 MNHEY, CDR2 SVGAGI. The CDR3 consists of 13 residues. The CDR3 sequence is CASSRGPSYEQYF. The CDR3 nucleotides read TGTGCCAGCAGTCGGGGACCGTCCTACGAGCAGTACTTC.

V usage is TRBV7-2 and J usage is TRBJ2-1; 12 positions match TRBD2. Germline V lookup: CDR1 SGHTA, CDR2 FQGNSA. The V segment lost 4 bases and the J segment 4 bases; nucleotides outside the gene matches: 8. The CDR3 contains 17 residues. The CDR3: CASSYSSGGASYNEQFF. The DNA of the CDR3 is TGTGCCAGCAGCTACTCTAGCGGGGGGGCGTCTTACAATGAGCAGTTCTTC.

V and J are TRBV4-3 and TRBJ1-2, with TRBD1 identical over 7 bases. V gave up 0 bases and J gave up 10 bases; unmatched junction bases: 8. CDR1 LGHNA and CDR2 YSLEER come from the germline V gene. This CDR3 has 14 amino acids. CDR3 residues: CASSQDTGTAVYTF. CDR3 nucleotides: TGCGCCAGCAGCCAAGATACCGGGACAGCCGTCTACACCTTC.

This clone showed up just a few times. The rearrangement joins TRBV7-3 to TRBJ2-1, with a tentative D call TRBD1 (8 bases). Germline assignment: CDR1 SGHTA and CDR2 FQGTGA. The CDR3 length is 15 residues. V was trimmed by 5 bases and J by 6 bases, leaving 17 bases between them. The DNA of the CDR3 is TGTGCCAGCAGCCTCGGACAGGGAGGGGTCAATGAGCAGTTCTTC. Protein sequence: CASSLGQGGVNEQFF.

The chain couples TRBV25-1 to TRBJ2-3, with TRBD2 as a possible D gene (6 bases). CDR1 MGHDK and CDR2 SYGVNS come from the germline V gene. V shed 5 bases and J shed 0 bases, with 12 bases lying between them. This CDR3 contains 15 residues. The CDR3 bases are TGTGCCAGCAGTTTCGGGGGAGGTAGCACAGATACGCAGTATTTT. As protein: CASSFGGGSTDTQYF.

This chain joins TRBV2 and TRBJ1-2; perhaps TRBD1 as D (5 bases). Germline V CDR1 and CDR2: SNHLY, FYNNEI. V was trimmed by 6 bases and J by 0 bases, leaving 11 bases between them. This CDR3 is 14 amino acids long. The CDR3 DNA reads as TGTGCCAGCAGAAGTGACAGCGCTAACTATGGCTACACCTTC. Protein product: CASRSDSANYGYTF. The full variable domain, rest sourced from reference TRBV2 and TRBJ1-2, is EPEVTQTPSHQVTQMGQEVILRCVPISNHLYFYWYRQILGQKVEFLVSFYNNEISEKSEIFDDQFSVERPDGSNFTLKIRSTKLEDSAMYFCASRSDSANYGYTFGSGTRLTVV.

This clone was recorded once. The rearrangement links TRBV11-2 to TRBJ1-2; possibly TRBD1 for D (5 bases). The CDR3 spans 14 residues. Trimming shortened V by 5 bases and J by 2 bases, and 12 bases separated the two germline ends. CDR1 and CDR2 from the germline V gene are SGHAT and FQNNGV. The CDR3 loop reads CASSPGRANYGYTF. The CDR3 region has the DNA TGTGCCAGCAGCCCCGGCAGGGCCAACTATGGCTACACCTTC.

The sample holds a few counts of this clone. CDR3 in amino acids: CAWSVLGGRDYGYTF. CDR3 nucleotide sequence: TGTGCCTGGAGTGTACTCGGGGGAAGGGACTATGGCTACACCTTC. This chain joins TRBV30 and TRBJ1-2, with TRBD1 as a possible D gene (5 bases). Germline V gene data show CDR1 as GTSNPN and CDR2 as SVGIG (reference sequence). V was clipped by 0 bases and J by 3 bases, with 14 bases between them. The CDR3 consists of 15 residues.

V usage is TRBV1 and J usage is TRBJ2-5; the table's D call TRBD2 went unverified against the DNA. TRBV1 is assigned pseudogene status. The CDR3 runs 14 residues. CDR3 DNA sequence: TGCACCAGCAGGGCTAGCGGGGAACAAGAGACCCAGTACTTC. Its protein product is CTSRASGEQETQYF.

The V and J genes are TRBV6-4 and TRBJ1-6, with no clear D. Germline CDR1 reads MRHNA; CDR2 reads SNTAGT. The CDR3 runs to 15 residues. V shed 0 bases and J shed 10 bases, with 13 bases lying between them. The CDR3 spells CASSDSMHSGSPLHF. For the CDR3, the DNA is TGTGCCAGCAGTGACTCGATGCACTCCGGGTCACCCCTCCACTTT.

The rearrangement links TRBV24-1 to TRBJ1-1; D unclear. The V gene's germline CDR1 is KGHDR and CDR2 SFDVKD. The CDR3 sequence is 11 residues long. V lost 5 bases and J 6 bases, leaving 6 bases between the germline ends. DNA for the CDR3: TGTGCCACCAGTGGGTGGCCTGAAGCTTTCTTT. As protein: CATSGWPEAFF.

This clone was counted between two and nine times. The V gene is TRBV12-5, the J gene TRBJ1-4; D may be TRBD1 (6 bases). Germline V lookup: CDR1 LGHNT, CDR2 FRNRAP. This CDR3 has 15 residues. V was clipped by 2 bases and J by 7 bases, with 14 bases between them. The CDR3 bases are TGTGCTAGTGGTTTGAGAGGACAGCCGATTGAAAAACTGTTTTTT. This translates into CASGLRGQPIEKLFF.

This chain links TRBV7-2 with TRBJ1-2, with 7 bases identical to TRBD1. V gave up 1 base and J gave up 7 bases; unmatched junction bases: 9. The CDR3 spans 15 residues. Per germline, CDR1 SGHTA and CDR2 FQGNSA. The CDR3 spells CASSLVSEGARGYTF. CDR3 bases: TGTGCCAGCAGCTTAGTTAGTGAGGGGGCGCGTGGCTACACCTTC.

The CDR3 region is CASSVEGEDSPLHF. Here the CDR3 DNA reads TGTGCCAGCAGCGTAGAAGGGGAAGATTCACCCCTCCACTTT. The chain carries TRBV9 and TRBJ1-6; possible D gene TRBD1, 5 bases. The germline gives CDR1 SGDLS, CDR2 YYNGEE. This CDR3 contains 14 residues. Trimming left V 0 bases short and J 8 bases short, with 9 bases between. Together with reference TRBV9 and TRBJ1-6, the CDR3 gives the full variable domain: DSGVTQTPKHLITATGQRVTLRCSPRSGDLSVYWYQQSLDQGLQFLIQYYNGEERAKGNILERFSAQQFPDLHSELNLSSLELGDSALYFCASSVEGEDSPLHFGNGTRLTVT.

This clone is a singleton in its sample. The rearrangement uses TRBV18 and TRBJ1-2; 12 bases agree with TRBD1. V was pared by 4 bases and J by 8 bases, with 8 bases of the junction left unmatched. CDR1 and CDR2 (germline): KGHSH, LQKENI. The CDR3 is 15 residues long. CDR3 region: CASSQAGQGARGYTF. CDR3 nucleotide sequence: TGTGCCAGCTCACAGGCGGGACAGGGGGCGCGCGGCTACACCTTC.

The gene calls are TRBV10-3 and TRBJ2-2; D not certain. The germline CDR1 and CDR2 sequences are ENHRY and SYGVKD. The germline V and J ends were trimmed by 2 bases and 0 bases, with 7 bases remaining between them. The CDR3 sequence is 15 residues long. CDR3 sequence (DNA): TGTGCCATCAGTGAGGTCACCCCGAACACCGGGGAGCTGTTTTTT. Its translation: CAISEVTPNTGELFF.

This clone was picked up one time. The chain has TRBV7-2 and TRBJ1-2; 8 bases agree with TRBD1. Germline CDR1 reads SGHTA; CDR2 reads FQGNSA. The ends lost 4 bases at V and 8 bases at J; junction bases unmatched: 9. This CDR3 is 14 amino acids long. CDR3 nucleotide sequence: TGTGCCAGCAGCTCAGGGACAGGCCTAGGAGGCTACACCTTC. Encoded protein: CASSSGTGLGGYTF.